One sample yielded the 14 T cell receptor beta chains listed below, sequenced in a study of T cell responses to AZD1222 COVID-19 vaccine. Assay used: immunoSEQ multiplex PCR; TCRdb lists only in-frame clones, some missing. This sample has about 130,000 clones, with just over 85% found just once. The specimen comprised peripheral blood, sampled on day 0 of AZD1222 vaccination. All receptors derive from an adult in good health.

This clone was detected a few times. V usage is TRBV7-2 and J usage is TRBJ1-1, with D uncertain. Trimming stripped 3 bases from V and 11 bases from J, with 13 bases between. CDR3 length equals 12 residues. Germline CDR1 and CDR2: SGHTA and FQGNSA. CDR3 loop: CASSFTELGAFF. The CDR3, as DNA: TGTGCCAGCAGCTTTACAGAATTAGGGGCTTTCTTT.

The chain is built from TRBV4-1 and TRBJ1-1; D possibly corresponds to TRBD1 (6 bases). The CDR3 covers 14 residues. Germline assignment: CDR1 MGHRA and CDR2 YSYEKL. Trimming stripped 4 bases from V and 5 bases from J, with 14 bases between. The CDR3 sequence: CASSPPTGRTEAFF. The CDR3 DNA reads TGCGCCAGCAGCCCGCCTACAGGGAGAACTGAAGCTTTCTTT.

V gene TRBV18 combines with J gene TRBJ2-5; D is unresolved. Trimming cost V 5 bases and J 5 bases, with 9 bases left between them. The CDR3 loop spans 12 amino acids. CDR1 and CDR2 from the germline V gene are KGHSH and LQKENI. DNA for the CDR3: TGTGCCAGCTCATGGGAAGGGGAGACCCAGTACTTC. Translated, it gives CASSWEGETQYF.

V is TRBV19 and J is TRBJ1-3, with unresolved D. Per germline, CDR1 LNHDA and CDR2 SQIVND (reference sequence). CDR3 length: 15 amino acids. Trimming stripped 4 bases from V and 0 bases from J, with 10 bases between. CDR3 sequence reads: CASSKANRSGNTIYF. CDR3 bases: TGTGCCAGTAGTAAGGCCAATCGCTCTGGAAACACCATATATTTT.

This clone was seen a few times. The J gene is TRBJ2-3, the V gene TRBV18, with D tentatively TRBD1 (5 bases). V was clipped by 3 bases and J by 1 base, with 5 bases between them. Germline CDR1 and CDR2: KGHSH and LQKENI. This CDR3 is built from 13 residues. CDR3 sequence reads: CASSPTGTDTQYF. CDR3 DNA sequence: TGTGCCAGCTCACCGACAGGCACAGATACGCAGTATTTT. Full variable domain (outside the CDR3, taken from reference TRBV18 and TRBJ2-3): NAGVMQNPRHLVRRRGQEARLRCSPMKGHSHVYWYRQLPEEGLKFMVYLQKENIIDESGMPKERFSAEFPKEGPSILRIQQVVRGDSAAYFCASSPTGTDTQYFGPGTRLTVL.

A few counts support this clone. The chain employs TRBV24-1 and TRBJ1-1; TRBD1 matches 9 bases. The V gene end was trimmed by 5 bases and the J gene end by 5 bases; junction bases not matched to a gene: 8. This CDR3 is built from 15 residues. The germline gives CDR1 KGHDR, CDR2 SFDVKD. The CDR3 loop reads CATSVVQGARTEAFF. The CDR3 DNA reads TGTGCCACCAGTGTCGTACAGGGGGCGAGGACTGAAGCTTTCTTT.

This rearrangement joins TRBV10-3 to TRBJ2-7; D possibly matches TRBD1 or TRBD2 (5 bases each). The germline CDR1 and CDR2 sequences are ENHRY and SYGVKD. The length of the CDR3 is 13 residues. Trimming removed 4 bases from V and 6 bases from J, with 13 bases in between. In DNA, the CDR3 is TGTGCCATCAGTGTGGGGGAAGCGCTCGAGCAGTACTTC. Its translation is CAISVGEALEQYF.

The J gene is TRBJ1-6, the V gene TRBV6-4, with 7 nucleotides matching TRBD1. Germline V lookup: CDR1 MRHNA, CDR2 SNTAGT. J lost 7 bases, V lost 8 bases, and 5 bases had no gene match. The CDR3 contains 13 residues. The chain's CDR3 is CASRAGGNSPLHF. DNA for the CDR3: TGTGCCAGCCGTGCAGGGGGGAATTCACCCCTCCACTTT.

V and J are TRBV6-6 and TRBJ1-1; 10 nucleotides match TRBD1. This CDR3 has 17 amino acids. The germline V gene has CDR1 MNHNY and CDR2 SVGAGI (reference sequence). V trimming: 5 bases; J trimming: 0 bases; junction bases outside the gene matches: 9. CDR3 in amino acids: CASSPRRGTGVNTEAFF. The CDR3 DNA reads TGTGCCAGCAGTCCTCGGCGGGGGACAGGGGTGAACACTGAAGCTTTCTTT.

The rearrangement uses TRBV12-3 or TRBV12-4 and TRBJ1-5; possible D gene TRBD1, 6 bases. V was cut by 6 bases and J by 5 bases, with 11 bases left in between. The CDR3 length is 13 residues. The DNA for the CDR3 is TGTGCCAGCAGAACGACAGGATATCAGCCCCAGCATTTT. Residues: CASRTTGYQPQHF.

V usage is TRBV14 and J usage is TRBJ2-1, with 12 positions matching TRBD2. The CDR3 extends over 15 amino acids. V shed 4 bases and J 5 bases; nucleotides not matched to a gene: 3. Germline V CDR1 and CDR2: SGHDN, FVKESK. This CDR3 reads CASSLRLAGDNEQFF. The CDR3 coding sequence is TGTGCCAGCAGCCTCCGACTAGCGGGGGACAATGAGCAGTTCTTC.

V and J are TRBV9 and TRBJ2-1; D gene unclear. The CDR3 is made up of 13 amino acids. The germline V gene encodes CDR1 SGDLS and CDR2 YYNGEE. V gave up 0 bases and J gave up 7 bases, with 8 bases separating them. For the CDR3, the DNA is TGTGCCAGCAGCGTAGGAAAAGGGAATGAGCAGTTCTTC. The encoded protein is CASSVGKGNEQFF.

The rearrangement joins TRBV6-1 to TRBJ1-6; 8 bases align to TRBD1. V shed 6 bases and J 11 bases; nucleotides not matched to a gene: 12. Germline CDR1 MNHNS, CDR2 SASEGT. The CDR3 length is 15 residues. CDR3 nucleotide sequence: TGTGCCAGCAGGACCAAGGACAGGGTAGTAGCACCCCTCCACTTT. Protein: CASRTKDRVVAPLHF.

This chain's CDR3 is CASSFGGSSNQPQHF. CDR3 sequence (DNA): TGCGCCAGCAGCTTTGGGGGGTCGAGCAATCAGCCCCAGCATTTT. The chain has TRBV5-1 and TRBJ1-5; a possible D gene is TRBD1 (5 bases). The CDR3 consists of 15 residues. Trimming took off 2 bases at V and 1 base at J, with 10 bases between the two ends. CDR1 SGHRS and CDR2 YFSETQ come from the germline V gene.